Sequencing of this TCR beta chain was carried out in a study of OX40 agonist ivuxolimab in advanced cancers. Whole-study context: Intravenous ivuxolimab was administered to patients every 2 weeks at 0.01 to 10 mg/kg. Study-level points and caveats: On average, CD8+ T cells showed a greater number of expanded clones than CD4+.

Profiling relied on immunoSEQ multiplex PCR, and the TCRdb table lists in-frame clones only, not all of them. The sample lists about 72,000 clones, 75% to 90% occurring once. The CDR3 sequence is 15 residues long. Germline assignment: CDR1 SGHRS and CDR2 YFSETQ. V dropped 0 bases and J dropped 1 base, with 11 bases sitting between them. Remarks on this clone: The target antigen is unknown.

The chain combines TRBV5-1 with TRBJ2-7, with unresolved D. Sample: CD4+ or CD8+ T cells sorted from blood, taken in a trial of the OX40 agonist ivuxolimab. The source of this sequence is an adult with an advanced solid tumor such as melanoma, head and neck, liver or kidney cancer. The CDR3 nucleotides are TGCGCCAGCAGCTTGGTCGCCCGGTCATCCTACGAGCAGTACTTC. It codes for CASSLVARSSYEQYF.